Listed below are T cell receptor beta chains from one sample, sequenced in a study of blood T cell repertoires in COVID-19. Sequencing used immunoSEQ multiplex PCR; TCRdb keeps in-frame clones, though not all of them. The sample contains fewer than 250,000 clones, 70% to 90% of which appear only once. Material for sequencing was peripheral blood. Receptors were obtained from a man between 40 and 49 years old with acute or convalescent COVID-19. Each CDR3 is given with its conserved first and last residue.

CDR3aa,j_gene,v_gene
CASSQDVGGRTYEQYF,TRBJ2-7,TRBV4-1
CASSLDYRDEKLFF,TRBJ1-4,TRBV7-2
CASSLAAHQDREPYEQYF,TRBJ2-7,TRBV13
CASPLVADVWETQYF,TRBJ2-5,TRBV4-3
CASSFDPWGQEAGELFF,TRBJ2-2,TRBV5-1
CSVEKIAGGRFGNEQFF,TRBJ2-1,TRBV29-1
CASSQGEGRPTNTEAFF,TRBJ1-1,TRBV3-1/TRBV3-2
CAISEGQGGSPLHF,TRBJ1-6,TRBV10-3
CSVGDRGNQPQHF,TRBJ1-5,TRBV29-1
CASSSRLAGTHNEQFF,TRBJ2-1,TRBV11-3
CASSLQGGNQPQHF,TRBJ1-5,TRBV5-1